This T cell receptor (beta chain) was found in a study of human T cells and chemical hapten exposure. Described time point: healthy volunteer bleed at 6 weeks. Total RNA extraction was carried out from unfractionated whole blood. In germline, CDR1 is LGHDT, CDR2 YNNKEL (reference sequence). The V and J ends lost 0 bases and 4 bases respectively, with 15 bases between them. There are 16 residues in the CDR3. For the library, individual cDNA molecules each received unique molecular identifiers. From the RACE reads, TCRdb called clonotypes with MiXCR, one entry per CDR3 protein. The table records approximately 81,000 distinct CDR3 sequences, 8.6% of them present only once.

The TCR was taken from a male donor in good health. Some clones in this sample may be carry-over from other donors' samples. Material: whole blood. The chain couples TRBV3-1 to TRBJ2-5; unclear D gene. In DNA, the CDR3 is TGTGCCAGCAGCCAAGATCTTGCCTCCACTCGAGAGACCCAGTACTTC. Amino acid sequence: CASSQDLASTRETQYF.